The 12 T cell receptor beta chains reported below all come from one sample, sequenced in a study of blood T cell repertoires in COVID-19 (dated by TCRdb to about 2020). Receptors were amplified or captured by the immunoSEQ multiplex PCR assay. Drawn from immuneACCESS, this table holds only the in-frame rearrangements with V and J called that TCRdb kept. Clones are partly lost; checked studies trace under half to an unresolved V gene and leave the rest unexplained. A total of some 320,000 clones appear in this sample, under 95% of them only once. Of the sample, roughly 2.5% is held by the ten largest clones. The sequencing input was PBMCs or T cells enriched from blood (not recorded which). The receptors stem from a man aged 55 to 70 who had recovered from COVID-19.

The rearrangement uses TRBV5-4 and TRBJ2-1; perhaps TRBD2 as D (7 bases). Germline V gene sequence: CDR1 SGHNT, CDR2 YYREEE (reference sequence). This CDR3 spans 16 amino acids. Trimming shortened V by 0 bases and J by 7 bases, and 17 bases separated the two germline ends. The CDR3, as DNA: TGTGCCAGCAGCTTGGATCCAGCGGGAAGGGGGAATGAGCAGTTCTTC. Its translation: CASSLDPAGRGNEQFF.

The sample holds a few counts of this clone. The V gene is TRBV29-1, the J gene TRBJ1-2; 8 bases fit TRBD1. Losses at the gene ends were 7 bases for V and 1 base for J; bases not matched to a gene: 5. Germline-derived CDR1 and CDR2 are SQVTM and ANQGSEA. CDR3 length equals 13 residues. The CDR3 spells CSARTGFNYGYTF. The CDR3 bases are TGCAGCGCTCGGACAGGGTTTAACTATGGCTACACCTTC.

The J gene is TRBJ2-2, the V gene TRBV15, with TRBD1 as a possible D gene (5 bases). This CDR3 has 18 amino acids. Trimming removed 0 bases at V and 5 bases at J, with 19 bases between. The germline V gene encodes CDR1 LNHNV and CDR2 YYDKDF (reference sequence). The chain's CDR3 is CATSRDIPLGRRTGELFF. Here the CDR3 DNA reads TGTGCCACCAGCAGAGATATCCCGTTGGGGCGCCGGACCGGGGAGCTGTTTTTT.

This clone came up a few times. This rearrangement joins TRBV6-5 to TRBJ1-5; D ambiguous. Germline V CDR1 and CDR2: MNHEY, SVGAGI. The CDR3 has 16 amino acids. Deletions cut 0 bases from V and 4 bases from J, with 13 bases between. The CDR3 sequence is CASSYSVRPANQPQHF. The CDR3 coding sequence is TGTGCCAGCAGTTACTCCGTCCGCCCCGCGAATCAGCCCCAGCATTTT.

This rearrangement joins TRBV30 to TRBJ1-1; D is perhaps TRBD1 (5 bases). Between the trimmed V and J ends, which lost 2 bases and 6 bases, there was a span of 13 bases. This CDR3 is 13 amino acids long. Germline V gene sequence: CDR1 GTSNPN, CDR2 SVGIG (reference sequence). This CDR3 is CAWSPIRAAEAFF. The DNA for the CDR3 is TGTGCCTGGAGTCCCATCAGGGCGGCTGAAGCTTTCTTT.

This clone appeared once. The chain recombines TRBV28 with TRBJ2-1; weak D call: TRBD2 (6 bases). The V end lost 3 bases, the J end lost 2 bases, and 11 bases lay between the germline ends. This CDR3 is built from 15 residues. From germline, CDR1 is MDHEN and CDR2 SYDVKM. The CDR3 coding sequence is TGTGCCAGCAGTTTCTTTAGCGGACCCTACAATGAGCAGTTCTTC. Translating it yields CASSFFSGPYNEQFF.

The genes are TRBV7-3 and TRBJ2-7; 10 positions match TRBD2. CDR1 and CDR2 (germline): SGHTA, FQGTGA. V trimming: 7 bases; J trimming: 1 base; junction bases outside the gene matches: 7. There are 15 residues in the CDR3. The CDR3 coding sequence is TGTGCCAGCACCCTGGGGACTAGCGAGTCCTACGAGCAGTACTTC. Amino acids: CASTLGTSESYEQYF.

The V and J genes are TRBV20-1 and TRBJ2-2; 8 bases agree with TRBD2. The CDR3 covers 14 residues. Germline V CDR1 and CDR2: DFQATT, SNEGSKA (reference sequence). V lost 3 bases, J lost 5 bases, and 5 bases stayed unmatched. The CDR3 DNA follows: TGCAGTGCTAGTAGCGGGGCCTTAACCGGGGAGCTGTTTTTT. It is translated as CSASSGALTGELFF.

This chain connects TRBV19 to TRBJ1-1; D gene unclear. Looked up from germline, CDR1 is LNHDA and CDR2 is SQIVND (reference sequence). This CDR3 comprises 15 residues. V dropped 10 bases and J dropped 5 bases, with 23 bases sitting between them. The CDR3 loop reads CATYDIAGPRTEAFF. CDR3 DNA sequence: TGTGCCACCTACGACATTGCGGGTCCCCGGACTGAAGCTTTCTTT.

V gene TRBV5-6 combines with J gene TRBJ2-3, with TRBD1 matching 10 bases. V shed 4 bases and J 3 bases; nucleotides not matched to a gene: 8. Germline CDR1 and CDR2: SGHDT and YYEEEE. The CDR3 totals 16 residues. Here the CDR3 reads CASSKLGTGDTDTQYF. For the CDR3, the DNA is TGTGCCAGCAGCAAACTCGGGACAGGGGATACAGATACGCAGTATTTT.

The rearrangement links TRBV11-3 to TRBJ2-3; D is possibly TRBD2 (6 bases). CDR1 and CDR2 from the germline V gene are SGHNT and YENEEA. The V gene lost 1 base and the J gene lost 5 bases, with 10 bases spanning the gap. The CDR3 extends over 14 amino acids. The CDR3 loop is CASSLGLGGDTQYF. In nucleotides, the CDR3 is TGTGCCAGCAGCTTAGGACTGGGGGGAGATACGCAGTATTTT.

Comment on this clone: Other DNA sequences in this sample translate to the same CDR3. V usage is TRBV19 and J usage is TRBJ2-7; a weak D match, TRBD1 (6 bases). This CDR3 contains 14 residues. Germline CDR1 and CDR2: LNHDA and SQIVND (reference sequence). The V end lost 6 bases, the J end lost 0 bases, and 12 bases lay between the germline ends. CDR3 nucleotide sequence: TGTGCCAGTAGGGAAACAGGGAGCTCCTACGAGCAGTACTTC. Translation: CASRETGSSYEQYF.